The 4 T cell receptor beta chains below all came from one sample that was sequenced in a study of primary melanoma T cells and metastatic recurrence. Method: immunoSEQ multiplex PCR; TCRdb's copy keeps in-frame clones and lacks some. Altogether fewer than 450 clones are present, over 75% being singletons, with the ten largest covering 12% to 15%. Sequenced input: melanoma tumor tissue. These receptors were taken from a human donor with melanoma.

This chain connects TRBV6-8 to TRBJ2-1; the match to TRBD2 covers 11 bases. The CDR3 sequence is 16 residues long. The germline CDR1 and CDR2 sequences are MNHGY and SAAAGT. Trimming removed 4 bases from V and 1 base from J; junction bases left unmatched: 3. This chain's CDR3 is CASSFRTSGSYNEQFF. In DNA form, the CDR3 reads TGTGCCAGCAGTTTCCGGACTAGCGGGTCCTACAATGAGCAGTTCTTC.

The chain has TRBV28 and TRBJ1-4, with 11 bases lining up with TRBD1. Germline V gene data show CDR1 as MDHEN and CDR2 as SYDVKM. This CDR3 has 15 amino acids. V dropped 7 bases and J dropped 9; count of bases not matched to a gene: 10. CDR3 protein: CASISGQGVGQKLFF. CDR3 in DNA: TGTGCCAGCATCTCGGGACAGGGGGTTGGCCAAAAACTGTTTTTT.

The chain combines TRBV6-8 with TRBJ2-4; D gene ambiguous. Per germline, CDR1 MNHGY and CDR2 SAAAGT. Trimming pared 6 bases from V and 4 bases from J, leaving 7 bases between. The CDR3 is made up of 12 amino acids. The CDR3 sequence is CASSEQKNIQYF. The CDR3 coding sequence is TGTGCCAGCAGCGAACAGAAAAACATTCAGTACTTC.

This chain joins TRBV11-3 and TRBJ1-2, with 8 positions matching TRBD1. Germline-derived CDR1 and CDR2 are SGHNT and YENEEA. Trimming took 3 bases from V and 2 from J; bases not matched to a gene: 14. The CDR3 length is 18 residues. The DNA of the CDR3 is TGTGCCAGCAGCTTTTCGTGGACAGGGATTAGAGCGAACTATGGCTACACCTTC. Protein sequence: CASSFSWTGIRANYGYTF.